The sequence of this T cell receptor beta chain was determined in a study of T cell responses to AZD1222 COVID-19 vaccine. The study, taken as a whole, reports: Sampling that yielded the repertoires occurred only after the peak T cell response. AZD1222 recipients seropositive at baseline numbered only 6 or 7. Most donors were white British and more were female, and clonal diversity was possibly underestimated. CD4 TCRs linked to vaccination spanned spike, dominating at 160-218 and 743-854.

With respect to this clone: The target antigen is unknown.

Generated by immunoSEQ multiplex PCR, the TCRdb table keeps only in-frame clones and is missing some. The sample yields tens of thousands of clones, over 85% seen once. The ends were cut back, 4 bases at V and 0 bases at J, with 16 bases in the middle. The V gene's germline CDR1 is MGHRA and CDR2 YSYEKL. The CDR3 contains 16 residues. This TCR was recovered from an adult in good health. The chain uses TRBV4-1 and TRBJ2-7; D is tentatively TRBD1 or TRBD2 (5 bases each). Specimen: peripheral blood, collected on day 0 of AZD1222 vaccination. The CDR3, as DNA: TGCGCCAGCAGCCCAGGGACGGGTCCCCGCTCCTACGAGCAGTACTTC. It specifies CASSPGTGPRSYEQYF.